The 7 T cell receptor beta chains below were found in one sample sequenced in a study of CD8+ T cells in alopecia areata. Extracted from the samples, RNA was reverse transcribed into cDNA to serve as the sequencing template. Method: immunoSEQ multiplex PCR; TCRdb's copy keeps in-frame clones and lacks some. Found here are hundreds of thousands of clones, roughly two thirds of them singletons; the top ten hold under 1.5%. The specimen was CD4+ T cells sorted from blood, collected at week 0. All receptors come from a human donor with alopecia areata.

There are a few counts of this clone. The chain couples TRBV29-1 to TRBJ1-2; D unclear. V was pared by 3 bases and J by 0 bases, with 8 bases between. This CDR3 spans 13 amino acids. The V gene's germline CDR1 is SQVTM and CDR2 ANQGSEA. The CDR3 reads CSVEPRANYGYTF. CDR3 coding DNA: TGCAGCGTTGAGCCCAGAGCTAACTATGGCTACACCTTC. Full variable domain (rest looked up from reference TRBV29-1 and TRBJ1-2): SAVISQKPSRDICQRGTSLTIQCQVDSQVTMMFWYRQQPGQSLTLIATANQGSEATYESGFVIDKFPISRPNLTFSTLTVSNMSPEDSSIYLCSVEPRANYGYTFGSGTRLTVV.

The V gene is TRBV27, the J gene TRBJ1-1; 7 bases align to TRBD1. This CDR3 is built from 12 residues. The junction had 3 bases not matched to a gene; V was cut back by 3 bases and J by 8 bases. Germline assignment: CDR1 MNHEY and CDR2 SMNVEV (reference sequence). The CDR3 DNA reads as TGTGCCAGCAGTTTCAGGGGGACCGAAGCTTTCTTT. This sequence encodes CASSFRGTEAFF.

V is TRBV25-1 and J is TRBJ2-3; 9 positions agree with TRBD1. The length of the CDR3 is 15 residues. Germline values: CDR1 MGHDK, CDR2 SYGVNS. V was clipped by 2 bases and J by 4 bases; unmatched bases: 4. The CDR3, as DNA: TGTGCCAGCAGTGAAGGGGACAGGGTGGCAGATACGCAGTATTTT. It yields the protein CASSEGDRVADTQYF.

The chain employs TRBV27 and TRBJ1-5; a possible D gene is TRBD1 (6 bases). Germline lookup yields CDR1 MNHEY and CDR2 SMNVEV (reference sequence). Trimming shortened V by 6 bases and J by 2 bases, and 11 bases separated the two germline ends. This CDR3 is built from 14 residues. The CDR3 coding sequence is TGTGCCAGCAGGGGGGCCAGAGGCAATCAGCCCCAGCATTTT. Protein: CASRGARGNQPQHF.

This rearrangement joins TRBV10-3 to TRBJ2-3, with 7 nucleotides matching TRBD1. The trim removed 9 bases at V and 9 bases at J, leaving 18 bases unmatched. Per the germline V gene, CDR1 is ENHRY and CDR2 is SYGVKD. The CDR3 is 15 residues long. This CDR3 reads CAINFNGQATETQYF. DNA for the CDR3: TGTGCCATTAACTTTAACGGACAGGCAACTGAGACGCAGTATTTT.

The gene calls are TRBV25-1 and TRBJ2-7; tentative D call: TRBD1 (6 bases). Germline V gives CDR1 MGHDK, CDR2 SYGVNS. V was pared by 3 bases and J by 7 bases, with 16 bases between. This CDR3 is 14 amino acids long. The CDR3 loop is CASSDRQVASEQYF. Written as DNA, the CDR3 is TGTGCCAGCAGTGATCGACAGGTCGCGTCTGAGCAGTACTTC.

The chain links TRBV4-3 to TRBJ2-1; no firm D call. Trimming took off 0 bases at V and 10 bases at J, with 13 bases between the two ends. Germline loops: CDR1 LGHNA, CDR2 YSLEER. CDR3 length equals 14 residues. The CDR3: CASSQDMDVSEQFF. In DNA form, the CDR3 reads TGCGCCAGCAGCCAAGATATGGACGTGTCAGAGCAGTTCTTC.